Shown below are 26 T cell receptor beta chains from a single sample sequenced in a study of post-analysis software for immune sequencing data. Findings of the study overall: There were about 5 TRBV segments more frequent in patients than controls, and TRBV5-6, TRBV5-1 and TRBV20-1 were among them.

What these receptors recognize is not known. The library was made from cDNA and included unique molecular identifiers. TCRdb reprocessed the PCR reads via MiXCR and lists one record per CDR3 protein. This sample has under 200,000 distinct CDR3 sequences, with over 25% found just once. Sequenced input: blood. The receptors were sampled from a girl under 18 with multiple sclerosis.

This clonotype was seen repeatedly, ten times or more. DNA of the CDR3: TGTGCCAGCAGCTTCTCCGGGACAAGATCTGGGGCCAACGTCCTGACTTTC. Encoded protein: CASSFSGTRSGANVLTF. V gene TRBV7-3 combines with J gene TRBJ2-6; perhaps TRBD1 as D (6 bases). Germline values: CDR1 SGHTA, CDR2 FQGTGA. This CDR3 contains 17 residues. Trimming stripped 3 bases from V and 1 base from J, with 13 bases between.

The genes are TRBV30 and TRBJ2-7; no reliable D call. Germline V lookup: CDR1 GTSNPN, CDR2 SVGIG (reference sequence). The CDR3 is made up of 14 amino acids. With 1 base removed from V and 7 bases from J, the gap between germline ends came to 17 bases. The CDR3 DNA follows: TGTGCCTGGAGTGGCCCTCTCCTCTCTAGGGAGCAGTACTTC. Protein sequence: CAWSGPLLSREQYF.

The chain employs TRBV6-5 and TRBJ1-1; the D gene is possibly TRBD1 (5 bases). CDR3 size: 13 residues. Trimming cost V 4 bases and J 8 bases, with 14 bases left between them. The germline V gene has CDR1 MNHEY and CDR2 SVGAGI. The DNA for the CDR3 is TGTGCCAGCAGTTCCTCAGGGAGGAGGGAAGCTTTCTTT. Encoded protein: CASSSSGRREAFF.

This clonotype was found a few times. CDR3 in amino acids: CSARGDGYLYQPQHF. The CDR3 DNA follows: TGCAGTGCTAGAGGGGATGGGTATTTATATCAGCCCCAGCATTTT. V usage is TRBV20-1 and J usage is TRBJ1-5; D gene ambiguous. This CDR3 comprises 15 residues. Germline V gene data show CDR1 as DFQATT and CDR2 as SNEGSKA (reference sequence). The V and J ends lost 1 base and 5 bases respectively, with 15 bases between them.

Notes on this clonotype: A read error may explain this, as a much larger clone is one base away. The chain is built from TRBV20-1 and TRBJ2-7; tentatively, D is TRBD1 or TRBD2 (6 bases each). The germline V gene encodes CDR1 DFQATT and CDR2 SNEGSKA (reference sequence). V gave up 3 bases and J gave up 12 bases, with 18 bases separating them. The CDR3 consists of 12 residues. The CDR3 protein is CSASQGRGVPYF. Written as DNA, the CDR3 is TGCAGTGCTAGTCAGGGGCGGGGAGTTCCGTACTTC.

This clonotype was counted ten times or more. In nucleotides, the CDR3 is TGTGCCAGCAGCTTGGGGAGCGCAGCCTACAATGAGCAGTTCTTC. Protein product: CASSLGSAAYNEQFF. V and J are TRBV7-8 and TRBJ2-1; tentative D call: TRBD2 (5 bases). The CDR3 contains 15 residues. Trimming stripped 3 bases from V and 2 bases from J, with 11 bases between. CDR1 is SGHVS, CDR2 FQNEAQ, per germline.

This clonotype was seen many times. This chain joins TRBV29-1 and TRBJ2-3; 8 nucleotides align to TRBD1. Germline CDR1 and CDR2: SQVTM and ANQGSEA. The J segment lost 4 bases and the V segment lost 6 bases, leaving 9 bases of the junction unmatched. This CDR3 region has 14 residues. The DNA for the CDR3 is TGCAGCGTCCGCAGTGACAGGGGCTCAGATACGCAGTATTTT. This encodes CSVRSDRGSDTQYF.

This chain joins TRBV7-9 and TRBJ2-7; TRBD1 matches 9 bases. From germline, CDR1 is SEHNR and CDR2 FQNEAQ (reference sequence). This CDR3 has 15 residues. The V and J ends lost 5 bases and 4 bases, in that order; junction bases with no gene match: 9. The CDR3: CASSPPGDRDYEQYF. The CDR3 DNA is TGTGCCAGCAGCCCGCCAGGGGACAGGGATTACGAGCAGTACTTC.

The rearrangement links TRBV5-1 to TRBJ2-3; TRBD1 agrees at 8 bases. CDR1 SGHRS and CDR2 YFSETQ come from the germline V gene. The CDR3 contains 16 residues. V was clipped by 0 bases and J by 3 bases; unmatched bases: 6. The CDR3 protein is CASSLDRGVVTDTQYF. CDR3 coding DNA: TGCGCCAGCAGCTTGGACAGGGGGGTAGTAACAGATACGCAGTATTTT.

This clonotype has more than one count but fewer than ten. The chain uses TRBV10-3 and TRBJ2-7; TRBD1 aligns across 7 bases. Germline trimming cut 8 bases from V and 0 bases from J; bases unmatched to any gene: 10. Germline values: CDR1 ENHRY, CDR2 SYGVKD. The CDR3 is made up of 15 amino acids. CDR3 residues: CAIGSQGLGSYEQYF. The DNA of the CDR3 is TGTGCCATCGGCTCACAGGGGTTGGGCTCCTACGAGCAGTACTTC.

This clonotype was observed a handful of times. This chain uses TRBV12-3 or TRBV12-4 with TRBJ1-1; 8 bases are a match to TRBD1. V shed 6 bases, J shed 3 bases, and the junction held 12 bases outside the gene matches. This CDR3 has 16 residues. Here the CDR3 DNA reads TGTGCCAGCAGGAATGAACAGGGGGGGATTGACACTGAAGCTTTCTTT. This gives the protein CASRNEQGGIDTEAFF.

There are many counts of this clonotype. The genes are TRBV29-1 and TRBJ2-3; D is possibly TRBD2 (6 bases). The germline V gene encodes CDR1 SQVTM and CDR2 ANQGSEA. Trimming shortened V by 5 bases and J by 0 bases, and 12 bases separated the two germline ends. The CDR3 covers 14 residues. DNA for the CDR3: TGCAGCGTTCACAGGAGGGCGAGCACAGATACGCAGTATTTT. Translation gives CSVHRRASTDTQYF.

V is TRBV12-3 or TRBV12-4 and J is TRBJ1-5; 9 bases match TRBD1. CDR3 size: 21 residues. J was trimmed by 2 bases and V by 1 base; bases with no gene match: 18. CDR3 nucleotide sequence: TGTGCCAGCAGTTTAGTTAAGGGGAGGGACAGGGAATGGGTTGGCAATCAGCCCCAGCATTTT. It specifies CASSLVKGRDREWVGNQPQHF.

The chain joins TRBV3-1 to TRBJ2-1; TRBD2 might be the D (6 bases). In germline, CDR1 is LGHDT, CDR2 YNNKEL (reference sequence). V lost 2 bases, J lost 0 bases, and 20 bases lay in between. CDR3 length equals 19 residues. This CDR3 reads CASSQLTGVSHSSYNEQFF. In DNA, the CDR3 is TGTGCCAGCAGCCAACTAACGGGAGTTTCCCACAGCTCCTACAATGAGCAGTTCTTC.

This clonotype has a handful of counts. The CDR3 region is CASSQNPSKQFF. CDR3 in DNA: TGCGCCAGCAGCCAAAATCCGAGCAAGCAGTTCTTC. The V and J genes are TRBV4-1 and TRBJ2-1; no firm D call. The CDR3 loop spans 12 amino acids. Deletions cut 2 bases from V and 11 bases from J, with 10 bases between. Germline loops: CDR1 MGHRA, CDR2 YSYEKL.

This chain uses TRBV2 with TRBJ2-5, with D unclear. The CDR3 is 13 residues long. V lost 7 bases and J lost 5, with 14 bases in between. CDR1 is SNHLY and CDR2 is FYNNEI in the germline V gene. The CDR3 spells CASTRHPMETQYF. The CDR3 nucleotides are TGTGCCAGCACCCGGCACCCTATGGAGACCCAGTACTTC. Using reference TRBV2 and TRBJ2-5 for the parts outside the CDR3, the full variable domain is EPEVTQTPSHQVTQMGQEVILRCVPISNHLYFYWYRQILGQKVEFLVSFYNNEISEKSEIFDDQFSVERPDGSNFTLKIRSTKLEDSAMYFCASTRHPMETQYFGPGTRLLVL.

DNA of the CDR3: TGTGCCAGCAGCCCAAGGACTAGCGGGAGGGCCTACAATGAGCAGTACTTC. Translation: CASSPRTSGRAYNEQYF. J is TRBJ2-7 and V is TRBV7-9; 15 bases line up with TRBD2. This CDR3 has 17 amino acids. Per germline, CDR1 SEHNR and CDR2 FQNEAQ (reference sequence). J was trimmed by 7 bases and V by 5 bases; bases with no gene match: 12.

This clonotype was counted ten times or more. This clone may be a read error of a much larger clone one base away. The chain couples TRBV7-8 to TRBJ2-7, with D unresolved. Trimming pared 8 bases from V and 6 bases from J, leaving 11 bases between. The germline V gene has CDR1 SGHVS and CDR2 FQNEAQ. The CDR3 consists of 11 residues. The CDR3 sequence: CASSLGREQYF. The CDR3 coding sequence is TGTGCCAGCTCCCTAGGCCGCGAGCAGTACTTC.

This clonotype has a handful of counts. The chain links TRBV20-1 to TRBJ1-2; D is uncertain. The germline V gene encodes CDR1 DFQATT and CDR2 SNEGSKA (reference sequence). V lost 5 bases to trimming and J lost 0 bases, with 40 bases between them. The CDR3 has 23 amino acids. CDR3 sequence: CSAEKPLNPDLSKTPNSNYGYTF. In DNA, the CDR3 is TGCAGTGCTGAAAAGCCTCTAAACCCTGACCTATCCAAGACACCCAACTCTAACTATGGCTACACCTTC.

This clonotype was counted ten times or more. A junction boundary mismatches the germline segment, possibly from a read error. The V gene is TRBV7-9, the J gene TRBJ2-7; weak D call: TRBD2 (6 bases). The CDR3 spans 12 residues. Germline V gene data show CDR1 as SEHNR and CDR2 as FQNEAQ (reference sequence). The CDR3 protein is CASSLGRGEQYF. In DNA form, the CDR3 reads TGTGCCAGCAGTTTAGGGCGGGGCGAGCAGTACTTC. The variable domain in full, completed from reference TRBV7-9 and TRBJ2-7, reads DTGVSQNPRHKITKRGQNVTFRCDPISEHNRLYWYRQTLGQGPEFLTYFQNEAQLEKSRLLSDRFSAERPKGSFSTLEIQRTEQGDSAMYLCASSLGRGEQYFGPGTRLTVT.

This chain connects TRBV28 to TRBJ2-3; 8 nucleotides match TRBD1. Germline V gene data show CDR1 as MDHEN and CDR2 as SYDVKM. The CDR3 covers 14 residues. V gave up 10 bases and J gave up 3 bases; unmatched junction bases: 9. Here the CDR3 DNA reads TGTGCCACTCATTTCGGGACAGGTACAGATACGCAGTATTTT. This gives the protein CATHFGTGTDTQYF.

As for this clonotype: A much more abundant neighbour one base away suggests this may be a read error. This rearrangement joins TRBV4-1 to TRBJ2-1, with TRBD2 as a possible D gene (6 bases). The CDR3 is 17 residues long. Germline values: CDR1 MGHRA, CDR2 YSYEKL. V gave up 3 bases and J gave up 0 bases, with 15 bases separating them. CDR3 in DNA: TGCGCCAGCAGCCAGACCCCGGGGAGGAGCTCCTACAATGAGCAGTTCTTC. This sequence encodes CASSQTPGRSSYNEQFF.

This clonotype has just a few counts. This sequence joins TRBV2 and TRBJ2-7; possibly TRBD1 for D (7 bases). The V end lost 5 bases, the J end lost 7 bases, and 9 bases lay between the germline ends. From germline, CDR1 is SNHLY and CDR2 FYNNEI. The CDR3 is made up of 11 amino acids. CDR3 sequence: CASSQGGEQYF. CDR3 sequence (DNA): TGTGCCAGCAGTCAGGGGGGAGAGCAGTACTTC.

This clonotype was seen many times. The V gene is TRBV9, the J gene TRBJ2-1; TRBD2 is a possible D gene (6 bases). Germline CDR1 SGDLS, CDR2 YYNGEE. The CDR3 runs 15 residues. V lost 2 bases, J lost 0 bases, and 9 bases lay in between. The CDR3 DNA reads TGTGCCAGCAGCGTGAGCGGGTTCTCCTACAATGAGCAGTTCTTC. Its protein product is CASSVSGFSYNEQFF.

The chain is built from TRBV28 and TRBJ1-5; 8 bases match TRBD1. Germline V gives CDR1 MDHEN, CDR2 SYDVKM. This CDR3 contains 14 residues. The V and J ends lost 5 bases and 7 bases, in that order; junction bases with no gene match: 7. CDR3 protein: CASSPDRGWQPQHF. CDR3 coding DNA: TGTGCCAGCAGTCCAGACAGGGGTTGGCAGCCCCAGCATTTT.

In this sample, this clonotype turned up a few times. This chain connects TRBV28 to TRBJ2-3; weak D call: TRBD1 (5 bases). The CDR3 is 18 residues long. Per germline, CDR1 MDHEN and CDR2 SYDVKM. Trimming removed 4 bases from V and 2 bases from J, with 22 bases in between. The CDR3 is CASSSTLRAGPTTDTQYF. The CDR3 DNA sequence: TGTGCCAGCAGTTCCACCCTTCGGGCAGGGCCTACCACAGATACGCAGTATTTT.